The TCR beta chain under discussion was sequenced for a study of OX40 agonist ivuxolimab in advanced cancers. Across the study: The eligibility criteria allowed prior anti-PD-1, anti-PD-L1 or anti-CTLA-4 therapy, and around 40% had some. Study-level results: More expanded clones were seen, on average, in CD8+ T cells than in CD4+.

This CDR3 region has 15 residues. Between the trimmed V and J ends, which lost 6 bases and 1 base, there was a span of 12 bases. In germline, CDR1 is MNHNY, CDR2 SVGAGI (reference sequence). Profiling relied on immunoSEQ multiplex PCR, and the TCRdb table lists in-frame clones only, not all of them. The table includes tens of thousands of clones, around 86% detected once. Patients with a history of autoimmune disease or on systemic immunosuppression were excluded. As to this clone: As yet, its antigen is unknown.

The chain carries TRBV6-6 and TRBJ2-2; D perhaps matches TRBD1 (6 bases). The specimen was CD4+ or CD8+ T cells sorted from blood, collected in a trial of the OX40 agonist ivuxolimab. This receptor was taken from an adult with an advanced solid tumor such as melanoma, head and neck, liver or kidney cancer. The CDR3 here is CASRPRQVNTGELFF. In nucleotides, the CDR3 is TGTGCCAGCAGGCCTCGACAGGTGAACACCGGGGAGCTGTTTTTT.